These 5 T cell receptor beta chains were sequenced from one sample in a study of shared clonotypes between healthy human individuals. The protocol was immunoSEQ multiplex PCR, while the TCRdb copy is restricted to in-frame clones and leaves out a portion. The sample includes approximately 1.4 million clones, 95% to 99% of them seen just once. The sequenced sample was naive CD4+ T cells sorted from blood. Subset indicated: CD45RA+ positively selected. These receptors originate from a man aged 30 to 45 in good health.

As for this clone: Other DNA sequences in this specimen translate into the identical CDR3. The rearrangement joins TRBV5-1 to TRBJ2-5; either TRBD1 or TRBD2 may supply D (5 bases each). V lost 0 bases and J 4 bases, leaving 7 bases between the germline ends. This CDR3 has 13 amino acids. The V gene's germline CDR1 is SGHRS and CDR2 YFSETQ. CDR3 nucleotides: TGCGCCAGCAGCTTGGAGGGGAGAGAGACCCAGTACTTC. Encoded protein: CASSLEGRETQYF.

In its sample, this clone was seen once. The chain combines TRBV11-2 with TRBJ2-7, with D perhaps matching TRBD1 (6 bases). CDR1 and CDR2 from the germline V gene are SGHAT and FQNNGV. Trimming shortened V by 4 bases and J by 5 bases, and 9 bases separated the two germline ends. The CDR3 is 12 residues long. CDR3 protein: CASSWTVNEQYF. CDR3 bases: TGTGCCAGCAGCTGGACAGTAAACGAGCAGTACTTC.

The chain uses TRBV28 and TRBJ1-3; D ambiguous. Germline V CDR1 and CDR2: MDHEN, SYDVKM. V was clipped by 6 bases and J by 3 bases, with 12 bases between them. This CDR3 contains 14 residues. The CDR3 is CASSNRGSGNTIYF. The CDR3 nucleotides read TGTGCCAGCAGCAATCGCGGTAGTGGAAACACCATATATTTT.

This chain joins TRBV5-5 and TRBJ2-3, with TRBD2 matching 7 bases. CDR1 SGHKS and CDR2 YYEKEE come from the germline V gene (reference sequence). With V trimmed by 3 bases and J by 5 bases, 15 bases remained unmatched. The CDR3 length is 17 residues. The CDR3 protein is CASSSRSVGRGLDTQYF. CDR3 nucleotides: TGTGCCAGCAGCTCGAGATCGGTGGGGAGGGGCTTAGATACGCAGTATTTT.

V is TRBV30 and J is TRBJ1-3; D might be TRBD1 (6 bases). The germline V gene has CDR1 GTSNPN and CDR2 SVGIG (reference sequence). Trimming took 1 base from V and 2 from J, leaving 12 bases between them. This CDR3 spans 15 amino acids. The CDR3 region has the DNA TGTGCCTGGAGTGCCCTCAACAGGGCTGGAAACACCATATATTTT. The encoded protein is CAWSALNRAGNTIYF.